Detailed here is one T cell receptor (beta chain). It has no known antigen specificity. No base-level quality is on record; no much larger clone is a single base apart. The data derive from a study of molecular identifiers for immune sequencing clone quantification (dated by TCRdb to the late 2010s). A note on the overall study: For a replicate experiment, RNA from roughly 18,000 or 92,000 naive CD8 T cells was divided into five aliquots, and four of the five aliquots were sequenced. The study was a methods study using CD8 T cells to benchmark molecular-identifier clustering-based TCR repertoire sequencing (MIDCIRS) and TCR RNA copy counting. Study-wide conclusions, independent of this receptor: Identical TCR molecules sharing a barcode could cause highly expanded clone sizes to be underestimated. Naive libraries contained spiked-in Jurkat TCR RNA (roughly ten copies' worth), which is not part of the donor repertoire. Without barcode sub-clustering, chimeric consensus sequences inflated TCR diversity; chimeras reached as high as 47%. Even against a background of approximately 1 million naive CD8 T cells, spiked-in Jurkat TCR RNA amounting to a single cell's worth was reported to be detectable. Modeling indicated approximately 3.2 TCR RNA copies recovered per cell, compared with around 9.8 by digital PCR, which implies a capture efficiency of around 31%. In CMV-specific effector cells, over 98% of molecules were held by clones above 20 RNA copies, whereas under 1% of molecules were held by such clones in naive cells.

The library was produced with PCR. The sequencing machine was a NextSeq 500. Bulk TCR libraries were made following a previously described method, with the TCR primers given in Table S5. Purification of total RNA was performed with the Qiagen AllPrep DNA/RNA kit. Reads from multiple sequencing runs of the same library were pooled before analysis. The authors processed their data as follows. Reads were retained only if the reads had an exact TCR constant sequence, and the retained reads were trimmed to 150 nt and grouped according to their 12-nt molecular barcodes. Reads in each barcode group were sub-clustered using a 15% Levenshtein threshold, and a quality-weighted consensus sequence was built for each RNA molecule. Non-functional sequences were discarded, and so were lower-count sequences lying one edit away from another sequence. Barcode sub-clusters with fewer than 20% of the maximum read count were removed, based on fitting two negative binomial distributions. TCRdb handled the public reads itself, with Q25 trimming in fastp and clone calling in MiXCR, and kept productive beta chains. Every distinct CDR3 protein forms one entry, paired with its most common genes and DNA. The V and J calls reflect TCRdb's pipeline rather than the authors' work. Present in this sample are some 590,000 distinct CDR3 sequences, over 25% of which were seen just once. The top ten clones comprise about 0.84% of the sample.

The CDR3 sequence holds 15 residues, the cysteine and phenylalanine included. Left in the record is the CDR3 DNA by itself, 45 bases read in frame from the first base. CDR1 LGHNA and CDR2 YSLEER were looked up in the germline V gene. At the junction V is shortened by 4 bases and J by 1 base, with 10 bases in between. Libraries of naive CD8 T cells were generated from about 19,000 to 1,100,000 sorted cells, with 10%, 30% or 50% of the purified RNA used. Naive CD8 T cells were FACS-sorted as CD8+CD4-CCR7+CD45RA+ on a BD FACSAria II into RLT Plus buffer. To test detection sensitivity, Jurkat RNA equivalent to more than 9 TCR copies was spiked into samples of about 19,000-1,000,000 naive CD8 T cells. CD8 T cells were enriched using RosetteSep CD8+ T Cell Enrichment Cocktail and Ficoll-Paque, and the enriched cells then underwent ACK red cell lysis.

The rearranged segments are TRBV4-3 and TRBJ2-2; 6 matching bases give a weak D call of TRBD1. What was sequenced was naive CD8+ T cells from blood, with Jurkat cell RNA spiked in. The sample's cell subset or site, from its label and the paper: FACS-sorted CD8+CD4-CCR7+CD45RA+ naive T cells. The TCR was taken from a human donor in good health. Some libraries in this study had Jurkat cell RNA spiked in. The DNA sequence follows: TGCGCCAGCAGCCCACCGGGACAGAACACCGGGGAGCTGTTTTTT. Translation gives CASSPPGQNTGELFF.